This is a list of T cell receptor beta chains from one sample in a study of a mutant IDH1 vaccine in newly diagnosed glioma. Measured with immunoSEQ multiplex PCR; TCRdb has only the in-frame clones, and not every one. The sample holds about 60,000 clones, around 84% seen once. Their recognized antigens are unknown. Specimen: PBMCs, collected from a glioma patient whose treatment included an IDH1 peptide vaccine. The receptors come from a man aged 25 to 40 with glioma. CDR3s include the opening cysteine and the closing phenylalanine or tryptophan. A D gene is named only where the DNA matches it firmly. The listing skips clone size in some rows; elsewhere it reads once, few, many or a size class.

CDR3 protein	CDR3 DNA	clone size	J gene	D gene	V gene
CASSLGQLEAFF	TGTGCCAGCAGCTTGGGACAGCTCGAAGCTTTCTTT	.	TRBJ1-1	.	TRBV5-4
CAYSGMDEQFF	TGTGCGTATTCAGGGATGGATGAGCAGTTCTTC	few	TRBJ2-1	.	TRBV7-9
CASSPAGNQETQYF	TGTGCCAGCAGCCCGGCAGGAAACCAAGAGACCCAGTACTTC	.	TRBJ2-5	.	TRBV5-4
CASSLRSGTSGAYNEQFF	TGTGCCAGCAGTTTACGGTCGGGGACTAGCGGGGCTTACAATGAGCAGTTCTTC	.	TRBJ2-1	TRBD2	TRBV27
CASSQDAGDSSYEQYF	TGTGCCAGCAGCCAAGACGCGGGGGATAGCTCCTACGAGCAGTACTTC	.	TRBJ2-7	TRBD2	TRBV4-2
CASSARYARGGSTGELFF	TGTGCCAGTAGTGCCCGATACGCGCGGGGGGGCAGCACCGGGGAGCTGTTTTTT	.	TRBJ2-2	TRBD2	TRBV19
CASSPPYQETQYF	TGTGCCAGCTCACCGCCTTACCAAGAGACCCAGTACTTC	.	TRBJ2-5	.	TRBV18
CASSWQSVSNQPQHF	TGTGCCAGTAGTTGGCAGTCGGTTAGCAATCAGCCCCAGCATTTT	.	TRBJ1-5	.	TRBV19
CASSLVAGPYLVVYGYTF	TGTGCCAGCAGCTTGGTTGCGGGACCTTACCTAGTGGTCTATGGCTACACCTTC	.	TRBJ1-2	.	TRBV5-8
CASSPPYREGTGELFF	TGTGCCAGCTCACCACCGTACAGGGAGGGCACCGGGGAGCTGTTTTTT	.	TRBJ2-2	.	TRBV18
CASSLTGAGYGYTF	TGTGCCAGCAGCTTAACAGGGGCGGGATATGGCTACACCTTC	few	TRBJ1-2	TRBD1	TRBV7-9
CASSLTQRAGELFF	TGCGCCAGCAGCTTGACTCAACGGGCCGGGGAGCTGTTTTTT	.	TRBJ2-2	.	TRBV5-1
CASSSVQGAHEAFF	TGCGCCAGCAGCTCGGTACAGGGTGCCCATGAAGCTTTCTTT	.	TRBJ1-1	.	TRBV5-1
CASSPLISTRYEQYF	TGTGCCAGCAGCCCCCTCATATCCACCCGTTACGAGCAGTACTTC	once	TRBJ2-7	.	TRBV7-6
CASSSDEYLYGYTF	TGTGCCAGCAGCTCCGACGAGTACCTCTATGGCTACACCTTC	.	TRBJ1-2	.	TRBV5-4
CASSLALGYGNTEAFF	TGTGCCAGCAGCTTAGCGCTGGGTTACGGGAACACTGAAGCTTTCTTT	.	TRBJ1-1	.	TRBV7-9
CASSLAGAPYGYTF	TGTGCCAGCAGTTTAGCAGGAGCTCCCTATGGCTACACCTTC	.	TRBJ1-2	.	TRBV28
CASRSTGADANNEQFF	TGTGCCAGCAGAAGCACTGGGGCAGACGCGAACAATGAGCAGTTCTTC	.	TRBJ2-1	.	TRBV2
CASSLASGGPGKNIQYF	TGTGCCAGCAGCTTAGCTAGCGGGGGGCCCGGGAAAAACATTCAGTACTTC	.	TRBJ2-4	TRBD2	TRBV7-9
CASSPRAPAGVEAFF	TGTGCCAGCTCACCCCGGGCACCCGCGGGGGTTGAAGCTTTCTTT	.	TRBJ1-1	.	TRBV18
CASSDRANEQFF	TGCGCCAGCAGTGACAGGGCCAATGAGCAGTTCTTC	.	TRBJ2-1	.	TRBV10-1
CASSLFQGDTQYF	TGTGCCAGCAGCTTATTTCAGGGAGATACGCAGTATTTT	.	TRBJ2-3	.	TRBV7-8
CASSFQGANNSPLHF	TGCGCCAGCAGCTTCCAGGGGGCAAATAATTCACCCCTCCACTTT	.	TRBJ1-6	TRBD1	TRBV5-1
CASSLAGGALSRAGANVLTF	TGTGCCAGCAGCTTAGCGGGGGGGGCCTTAAGTAGGGCCGGGGCCAACGTCCTGACTTTC	.	TRBJ2-6	.	TRBV7-8
CASSSTGGNTIYF	TGTGCCAGCAGCTCGACAGGTGGAAACACCATATATTTT	.	TRBJ1-3	.	TRBV11-2
CASSFNRARLHEWAEAFF	TGTGCCAGCAGCTTCAATAGGGCGCGATTACACGAGTGGGCTGAAGCTTTCTTT	.	TRBJ1-1	.	TRBV5-5
CASSPAGGPGGEQYF	TGTGCCAGCAGCCCAGCGGGGGGGCCCGGAGGTGAGCAGTACTTC	.	TRBJ2-7	TRBD2	TRBV9
CSVGGNGRHQPQHF	TGCAGCGTTGGAGGAAACGGGCGCCATCAGCCCCAGCATTTT	.	TRBJ1-5	.	TRBV29-1
CASSYSNFLSNTEAFF	TGTGCCAGCAGTTACTCGAATTTTTTATCGAACACTGAAGCTTTCTTT	.	TRBJ1-1	.	TRBV6-5
CASSPSGTGQEGEQFF	TGTGCCAGTAGTCCCTCCGGGACAGGGCAGGAAGGTGAGCAGTTCTTC	.	TRBJ2-1	TRBD1	TRBV19
CASSQDSQAGGPLDTQYF	TGCGCCAGCAGCCAAGATTCCCAAGCGGGGGGGCCTCTGGATACGCAGTATTTT	.	TRBJ2-3	TRBD2	TRBV4-1
CASSRDRDSGANVLTF	TGCGCCAGCAGCCGAGACAGAGACTCTGGGGCCAACGTCCTGACTTTC	.	TRBJ2-6	.	TRBV4-1
CASSSRQGEAYNEQFF	TGTGCCAGCAGCTCGAGACAGGGGGAAGCCTACAATGAGCAGTTCTTC	.	TRBJ2-1	TRBD1	TRBV7-9
CASSLQGSSYNSPLHF	TGTGCCAGCAGTTTACAGGGGAGCTCCTATAATTCACCCCTCCACTTT	.	TRBJ1-6	.	TRBV27
CATSRDAGANEKLFF	TGTGCCACCAGCAGAGACGCAGGGGCTAATGAAAAACTGTTTTTT	.	TRBJ1-4	.	TRBV15
CSARTSGQFF	TGCAGCGCCCGGACCTCGGGGCAGTTCTTC	once	TRBJ2-1	.	TRBV29-1
CASTLDRGRDTGELFF	TGTGCCAGCACCTTAGACAGGGGGCGCGATACCGGGGAGCTGTTTTTT	.	TRBJ2-2	TRBD1	TRBV6-6
CASSSRGGISRPQHF	TGTGCCAGCAGCTCAAGGGGGGGGATCTCTCGGCCCCAGCATTTT	.	TRBJ1-5	.	TRBV5-8
CASSAVQTLGQSYGYTF	TGCGCCAGCAGCGCGGTCCAGACCTTAGGACAGTCCTATGGCTACACCTTC	once	TRBJ1-2	.	TRBV5-1
CASSQWEQQETQYF	TGTGCCAGCAGTCAGTGGGAACAGCAAGAGACCCAGTACTTC	.	TRBJ2-5	.	TRBV28
CASASGWGKGGYTF	TGTGCCAGCGCGTCCGGGTGGGGGAAGGGAGGCTACACCTTC	.	TRBJ1-2	.	TRBV9
CAWGAGPRPSYEQYF	TGTGCCTGGGGAGCAGGTCCGAGGCCGTCCTACGAGCAGTACTTC	.	TRBJ2-7	.	TRBV30
CASSLLDRGEEKLFF	TGCGCCAGCAGCTTGTTGGACAGGGGGGAAGAAAAACTGTTTTTT	.	TRBJ1-4	TRBD1	TRBV5-1
CASSQDPPRIYGYTF	TGTGCCAGCAGCCAAGATCCCCCTCGCATCTATGGCTACACCTTC	.	TRBJ1-2	.	TRBV4-2
CASSLEGTGNTIYF	TGCGCCAGCAGCCTTGAGGGGACTGGAAACACCATATATTTT	.	TRBJ1-3	.	TRBV5-1
CASSLPGGAQYF	TGTGCCAGCAGTCTCCCAGGGGGCGCGCAGTATTTT	.	TRBJ2-3	TRBD1	TRBV6-5
CASTFTGEETQYF	TGCGCCAGCACCTTCACAGGGGAAGAGACCCAGTACTTC	.	TRBJ2-5	TRBD1	TRBV5-1
CASTYIRGSNQPQHF	TGTGCCAGTACCTACATACGGGGTAGCAATCAGCCCCAGCATTTT	.	TRBJ1-5	.	TRBV19
CASSSGTGNTDTQYF	TGTGCCAGCAGCTCCGGGACAGGTAACACAGATACGCAGTATTTT	.	TRBJ2-3	TRBD1	TRBV2
CASSLGQGEDEQFF	TGTGCCAGCAGCCTAGGACAGGGAGAAGATGAGCAGTTCTTC	.	TRBJ2-1	TRBD1	TRBV9
CASSIGLSDTQYF	TGTGCCAGTAGTATTGGGCTCTCAGATACGCAGTATTTT	.	TRBJ2-3	.	TRBV19
CASSYTGAVGYTF	TGTGCCAGCAGCTACACAGGGGCTGTTGGCTACACCTTC	.	TRBJ1-2	TRBD1	TRBV5-4
CASSEQGSSGNTIYF	TGCGCCAGCAGTGAGCAGGGTTCCTCTGGAAACACCATATATTTT	.	TRBJ1-3	.	TRBV10-1
CASSGITGVNTEAFF	TGTGCCAGCAGTGGGATAACAGGGGTGAACACTGAAGCTTTCTTT	few	TRBJ1-1	TRBD1	TRBV25-1
CSGEGTGLGGYTF	TGCAGCGGCGAGGGGACAGGGTTGGGGGGCTACACCTTC	.	TRBJ1-2	TRBD1	TRBV29-1
CASSTRGGAVYGYTF	TGTGCCAGCAGCACTCGGGGAGGTGCGGTTTATGGCTACACCTTC	.	TRBJ1-2	.	TRBV7-9
CASSLDSLNSRTDTQYF	TGCGCCAGCAGCTTAGATTCTCTTAATTCGCGCACAGATACGCAGTATTTT	.	TRBJ2-3	.	TRBV5-1